This TCR beta chain was retrieved from a study of blood T cell repertoires in COVID-19. Clones were read by immunoSEQ multiplex PCR, and TCRdb kept only the in-frame ones, dropping some. The sample includes roughly 220,000 clones, less than 90% of them seen just once. Trimming shortened V by 5 bases and J by 4 bases, and 13 bases separated the two germline ends. The CDR3 consists of 14 residues. Looked up from germline, CDR1 is LNHDA and CDR2 is SQIVND (reference sequence). Sequenced input: peripheral blood. This chain uses TRBV19 with TRBJ2-3; D gene ambiguous. This sequence was found in a man aged 25-40 years with active or convalescent COVID-19. The CDR3 DNA reads as TGTGCCAGTAGTGCAACACGGAGTGCAGATACGCAGTATTTT. The encoded protein is CASSATRSADTQYF.